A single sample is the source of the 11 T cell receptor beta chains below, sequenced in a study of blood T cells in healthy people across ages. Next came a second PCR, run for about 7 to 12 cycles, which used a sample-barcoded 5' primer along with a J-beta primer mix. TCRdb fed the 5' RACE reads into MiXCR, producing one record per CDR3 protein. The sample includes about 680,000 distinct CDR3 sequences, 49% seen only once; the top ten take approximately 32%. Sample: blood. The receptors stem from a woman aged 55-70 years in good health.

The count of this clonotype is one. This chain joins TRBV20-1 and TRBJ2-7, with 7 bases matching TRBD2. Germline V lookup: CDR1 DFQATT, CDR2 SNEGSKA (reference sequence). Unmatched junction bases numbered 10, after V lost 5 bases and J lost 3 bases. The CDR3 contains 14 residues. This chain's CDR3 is CSAAAPSGHYEQYF. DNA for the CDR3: TGCAGTGCTGCCGCCCCTAGCGGACACTACGAGCAGTACTTC.

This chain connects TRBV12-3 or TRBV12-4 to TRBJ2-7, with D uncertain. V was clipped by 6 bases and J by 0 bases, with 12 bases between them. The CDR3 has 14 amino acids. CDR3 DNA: TGTGCCAGCAGCGTAAATCAAGCCTCCTACGAGCAGTACTTC. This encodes CASSVNQASYEQYF.

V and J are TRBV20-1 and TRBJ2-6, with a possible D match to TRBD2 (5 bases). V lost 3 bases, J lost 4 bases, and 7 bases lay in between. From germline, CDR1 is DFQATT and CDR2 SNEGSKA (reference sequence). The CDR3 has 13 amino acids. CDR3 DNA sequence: TGCAGTGCTAGTCTAGCCGGGGCCAACGTCCTGACTTTC. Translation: CSASLAGANVLTF.

Here the CDR3 reads CASSLAAQPSYEQYF. The CDR3 nucleotides are TGTGCCAGCAGCTTAGCGGCCCAGCCTTCCTACGAGCAGTACTTC. The V call is TRBV11-1, the J call TRBJ2-4; no reliable D call. The tail of the sequence fits TRBJ2-7 better, so the J call may be wrong. The CDR3 loop spans 15 amino acids. Germline V gives CDR1 SGHAT, CDR2 FQDESV (reference sequence).

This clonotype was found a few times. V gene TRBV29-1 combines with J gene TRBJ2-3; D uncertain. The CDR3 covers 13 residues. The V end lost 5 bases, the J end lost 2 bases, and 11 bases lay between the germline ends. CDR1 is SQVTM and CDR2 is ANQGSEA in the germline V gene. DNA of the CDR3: TGCAGCGTTTGGGTGATCGACACAGATACGCAGTATTTT. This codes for CSVWVIDTDTQYF.

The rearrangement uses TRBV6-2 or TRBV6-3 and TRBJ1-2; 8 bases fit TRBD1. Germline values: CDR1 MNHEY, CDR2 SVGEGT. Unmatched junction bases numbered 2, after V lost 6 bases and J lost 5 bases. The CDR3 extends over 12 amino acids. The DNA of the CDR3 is TGTGCCAGCAGGGGACAGGATTATGGCTACACCTTC. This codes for CASRGQDYGYTF.

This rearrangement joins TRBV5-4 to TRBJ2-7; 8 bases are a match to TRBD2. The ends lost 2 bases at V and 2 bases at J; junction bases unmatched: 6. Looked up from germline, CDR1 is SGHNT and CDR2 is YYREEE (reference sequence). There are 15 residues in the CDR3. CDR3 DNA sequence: TGTGCCAGCAGCTTACCCGGGACTAGAACCTACGAGCAGTACTTC. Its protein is CASSLPGTRTYEQYF.

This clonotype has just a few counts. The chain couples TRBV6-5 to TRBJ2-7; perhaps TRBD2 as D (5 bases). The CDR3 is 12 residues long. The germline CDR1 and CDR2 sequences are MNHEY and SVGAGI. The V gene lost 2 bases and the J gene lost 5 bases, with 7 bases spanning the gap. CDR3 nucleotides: TGTGCCAGCAGTTACCCGGGGAACGAGCAGTACTTC. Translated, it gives CASSYPGNEQYF.

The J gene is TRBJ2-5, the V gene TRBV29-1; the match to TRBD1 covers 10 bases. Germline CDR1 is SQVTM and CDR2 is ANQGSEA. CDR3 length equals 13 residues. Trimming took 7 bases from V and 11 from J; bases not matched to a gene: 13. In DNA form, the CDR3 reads TGCAGCGCTAGGACAGGGGGTTACAATGAGCAGTACTTC. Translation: CSARTGGYNEQYF.

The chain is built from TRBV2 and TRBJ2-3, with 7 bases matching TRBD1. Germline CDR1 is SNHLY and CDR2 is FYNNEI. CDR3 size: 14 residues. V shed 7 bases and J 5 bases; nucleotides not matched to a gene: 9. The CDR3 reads CASNRGLTGDTQYF. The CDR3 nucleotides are TGTGCCAGCAACAGGGGCCTCACGGGAGATACGCAGTATTTT.

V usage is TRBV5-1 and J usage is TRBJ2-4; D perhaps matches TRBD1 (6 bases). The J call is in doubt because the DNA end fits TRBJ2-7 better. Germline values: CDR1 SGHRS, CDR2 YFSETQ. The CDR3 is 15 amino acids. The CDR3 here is CASSLDRAGVHEQYF. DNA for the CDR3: TGCGCCAGCAGCTTGGACAGGGCCGGGGTTCACGAGCAGTACTTC.